This T cell receptor (beta chain) was sequenced during a study of T-cell reconstitution after alpha-beta-depleted transplantation in children. Overall study findings and caveats: As was reported, about two months after transplant, alpha-beta T cells came from several hundred expanded graft clones. At day 60, the high TCRbeta diversity found in some patients originated from recipient T cells and thymic progenitors that had survived.

TCRbeta library preparation incorporated unique molecular identifiers. TCRdb ran MiXCR on the PCR reads and lists one entry per CDR3 protein. The profile shows 780,000 or so distinct CDR3 sequences, roughly 15% of them singletons. Trimming took 3 bases from V and 3 from J, leaving 17 bases between them. The germline V gene encodes CDR1 KGHSH and CDR2 LQKENI. This CDR3 has 16 amino acids. To note about this clonotype: Its matching antigen is unknown.

The sequence came from a male patient between 10 and 17 years old who had a stem cell transplant for acute lymphoblastic leukemia, so the T cells may come from the graft donor. The gene calls are TRBV18 and TRBJ1-1; maybe TRBD1 (5 bases). This specimen was PBMCs, mostly from graft donor cells, taken 360 days after TCRalphabeta/CD19-depleted stem cell transplant. Here the CDR3 reads CASSPKGRGDYTEAFF. The CDR3 DNA reads as TGTGCCAGCTCACCCAAAGGACGGGGGGATTACACTGAAGCTTTCTTT.